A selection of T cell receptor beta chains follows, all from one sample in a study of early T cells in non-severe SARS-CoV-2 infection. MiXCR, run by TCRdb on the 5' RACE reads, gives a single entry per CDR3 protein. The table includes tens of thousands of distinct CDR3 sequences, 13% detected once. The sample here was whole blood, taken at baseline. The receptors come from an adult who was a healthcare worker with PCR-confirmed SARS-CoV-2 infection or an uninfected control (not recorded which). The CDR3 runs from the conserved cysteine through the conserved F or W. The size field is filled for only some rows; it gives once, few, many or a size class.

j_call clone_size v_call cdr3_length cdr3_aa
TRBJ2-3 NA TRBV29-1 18 CSGTTATGIGGPIHTQYF
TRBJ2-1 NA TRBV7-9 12 CASSLPYYEQFF
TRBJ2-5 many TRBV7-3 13 CASSLGQQETQYF
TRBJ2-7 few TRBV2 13 CAILTGDAWEQYF
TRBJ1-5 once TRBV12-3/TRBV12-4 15 CASSLAGGPNQPQHF
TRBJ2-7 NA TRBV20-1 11 CSARLVYEQYF
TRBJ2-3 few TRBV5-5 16 CASSPRTGSGTDTQYF
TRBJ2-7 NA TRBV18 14 CASSPGKGFYEQYF
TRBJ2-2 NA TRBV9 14 CASSEAVNTGELFF
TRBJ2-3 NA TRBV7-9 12 CASSFRGDTQYF
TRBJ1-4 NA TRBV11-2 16 CASSSLTGGRNEKLFF
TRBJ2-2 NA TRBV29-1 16 CSVEEQVLVGAGELFF
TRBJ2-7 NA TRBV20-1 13 CSARTGISYEQYF
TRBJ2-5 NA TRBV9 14 CASSPRGGRETQYF
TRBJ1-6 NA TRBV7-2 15 CASSLSGTYNSPLHF
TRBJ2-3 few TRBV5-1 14 CASSPPGQPDTQYF
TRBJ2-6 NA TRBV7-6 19 CASSLARGTGAFRGNVLTF
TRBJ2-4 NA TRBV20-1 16 CSARDNLADAKNIQYF
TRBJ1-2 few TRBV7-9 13 CASSSTGVYGYTF
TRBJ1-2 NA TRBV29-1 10 CSVTQPGYTF
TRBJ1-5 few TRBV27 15 CASSLEGQGNQPQHF
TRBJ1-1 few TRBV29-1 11 CSVEGATEAFF
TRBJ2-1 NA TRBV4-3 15 CASSQDRGGGNEQFF
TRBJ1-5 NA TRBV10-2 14 CASSGLLSNQPQHF
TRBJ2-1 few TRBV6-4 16 CASSDTSGSSYNEQFF
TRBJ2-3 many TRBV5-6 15 CASSLRTGNRDTQYF
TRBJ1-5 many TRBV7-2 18 CASSLEAGAVYSNQPQHF
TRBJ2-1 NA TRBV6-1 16 CASSDPGGRPYNEQFF
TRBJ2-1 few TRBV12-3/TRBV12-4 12 CASSSGDNEQFF
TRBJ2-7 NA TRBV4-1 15 CASSHPPGRIHEQYF
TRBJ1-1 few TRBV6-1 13 CASSPLGPTEAFF
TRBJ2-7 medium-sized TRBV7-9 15 CASSLIRQGAYEQYF
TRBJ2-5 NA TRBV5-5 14 CASSSRGTSETQYF
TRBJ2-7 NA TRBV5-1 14 CASSLYAGMGEQYF
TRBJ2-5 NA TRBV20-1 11 CSARGGVGLYF
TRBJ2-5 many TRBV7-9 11 CASSVQETQYF
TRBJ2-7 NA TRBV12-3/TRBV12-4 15 CASSLRGGVTYEQYF
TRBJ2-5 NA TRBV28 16 CASSYPAQGADETQYF
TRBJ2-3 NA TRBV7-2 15 CASSLGAVSTDTQYF
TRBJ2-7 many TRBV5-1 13 CASSMPGEYEQYF
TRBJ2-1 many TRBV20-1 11 CSAFQPYEQFF
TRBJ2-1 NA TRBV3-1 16 CASSQGASGIYNEQFF
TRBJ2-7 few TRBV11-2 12 CASSSRLDEQYF
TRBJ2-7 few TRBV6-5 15 CASSYLRQGANEQYF
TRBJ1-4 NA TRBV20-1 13 CSAPTGINEKLFF
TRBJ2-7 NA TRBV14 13 CASSQDASQEQYF
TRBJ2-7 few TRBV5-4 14 CASSLDTGPYEQYF
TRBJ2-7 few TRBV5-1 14 CASSPEGGRYEQYF
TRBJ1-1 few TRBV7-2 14 CASSLMSRDHEAFF
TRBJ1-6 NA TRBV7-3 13 CASSLQYNSPLHF
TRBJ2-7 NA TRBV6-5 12 CASGQQGYEQYF
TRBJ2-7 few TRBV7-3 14 CASSPSGDFYEQYF
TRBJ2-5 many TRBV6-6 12 CASSHTRGSQYF
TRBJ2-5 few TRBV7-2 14 CASSTLAAQETQYF
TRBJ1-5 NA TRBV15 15 CATSRDRGRDQPQHF